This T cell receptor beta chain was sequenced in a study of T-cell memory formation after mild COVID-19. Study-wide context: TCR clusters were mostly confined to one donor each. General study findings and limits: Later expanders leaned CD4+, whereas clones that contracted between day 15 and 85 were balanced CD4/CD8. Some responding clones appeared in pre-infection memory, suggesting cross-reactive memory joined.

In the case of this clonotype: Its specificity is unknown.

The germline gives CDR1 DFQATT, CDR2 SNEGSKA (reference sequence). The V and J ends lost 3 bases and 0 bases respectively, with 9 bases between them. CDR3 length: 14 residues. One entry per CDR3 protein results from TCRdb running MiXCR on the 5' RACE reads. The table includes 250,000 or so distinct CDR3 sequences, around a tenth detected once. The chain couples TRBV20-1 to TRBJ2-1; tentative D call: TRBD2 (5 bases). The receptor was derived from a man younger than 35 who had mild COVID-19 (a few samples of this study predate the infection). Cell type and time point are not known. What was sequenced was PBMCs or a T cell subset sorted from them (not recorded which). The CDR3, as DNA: TGCAGTGCTAGGGAGCGGAGCTCCTACAATGAGCAGTTCTTC. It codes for CSARERSSYNEQFF.